This note documents a single T cell receptor beta chain sequence. The sample is drawn from a study of technical replicates of blood from several donors. Using immunoSEQ multiplex PCR, the repertoire was profiled, and TCRdb retains in-frame clones only, with some absent. The sample lists under 55,000 clones, about 96% occurring once. The germline V gene encodes CDR1 SGHVS and CDR2 FQNEAQ. The CDR3 spans 12 residues. The germline V and J ends were trimmed by 6 bases and 7 bases, with 13 bases remaining between them. J is TRBJ2-7 and V is TRBV7-8, with D possibly TRBD2 on 6 matching bases. What was sequenced was T cells isolated from PBMCs. This TCR came from a human donor in good health. The DNA of the CDR3 is TGTGCCAGCAGTTTGGGGGGTCGGGAGCAGTACTTC. Translating it yields CASSLGGREQYF. The variable domain in full, with the rest retrieved from reference TRBV7-8 and TRBJ2-7, is GAGVSQSPRYKVAKRGQDVALRCDPISGHVSLFWYQQALGQGPEFLTYFQNEAQLDKSGLPSDRFFAERPEGSVSTLKIQRTQQEDSAVYLCASSLGGREQYFGPGTRLTVT.